The T cell receptor beta chain described here comes from a study of molecular identifiers for immune sequencing clone quantification. For the study at large: Naive CD8 cell RNA, from 20,000 or 100,000 cells, was split five ways in replicates, with four sequenced.

Making the bulk TCR libraries relied on previously described methods and listed TCR primers. TCRdb re-called the PCR reads through MiXCR, storing one row per CDR3 protein. The data show approximately 590,000 distinct CDR3 sequences, with about 25% seen just once and about 0.8% held by the top ten. Naive CD8 T cells were sorted as CD8+CD4-CCR7+CD45RA+. This CDR3 has 15 residues. The V gene end was trimmed by 5 bases and the J gene end by 2 bases; junction bases not matched to a gene: 10. In germline, CDR1 is SGHRS, CDR2 YFSETQ. For this clonotype: Its antigen is undetermined.

Study-wide points: Among 950,000 to 1,000,000 naive cells, as was reported, spiked Jurkat TCR RNA from one cell was detectable.

This TCR came from a human donor in good health. Some libraries in this study had Jurkat cell RNA spiked in. The chain links TRBV5-1 to TRBJ2-7; TRBD1 aligns across 7 bases. Sequencing was carried out using naive CD8+ T cells from blood, with Jurkat cell RNA spiked in. Subset: FACS-sorted CD8+CD4-CCR7+CD45RA+ naive T cells. CDR3 residues: CASRYRDSVTYEQYF. The CDR3 coding sequence is TGCGCCAGCAGGTACCGGGACAGTGTTACCTACGAGCAGTACTTC.